These 6 T cell receptor beta chains originate from one sample sequenced in a study of blood T cell repertoires in COVID-19. Assay: immunoSEQ multiplex PCR; the TCRdb copy retains only in-frame clones and omits some. Here the sample spans over 450,000 clones, 85% to 90% being singletons. Material: peripheral blood. The source of these receptors is a man between 18 and 29 years old with COVID-19, enrolled during active disease.

V is TRBV19 and J is TRBJ2-7, with TRBD1 matching 7 bases. The CDR3 extends over 14 amino acids. The V gene's germline CDR1 is LNHDA and CDR2 SQIVND (reference sequence). J was trimmed by 2 bases and V by 6 bases; bases with no gene match: 7. The CDR3 is CASSPRGTAYEQYF. CDR3 DNA sequence: TGTGCCAGTAGCCCCAGGGGGACCGCCTACGAGCAGTACTTC.

The CDR3: CASSQDRAREQYF. CDR3 nucleotide sequence: TGTGCCAGCAGCCAGGACAGGGCGCGCGAGCAGTACTTC. The chain uses TRBV6-2 or TRBV6-3 and TRBJ2-7, with 8 bases lining up with TRBD1. This CDR3 region has 13 residues. Trimming cost V 6 bases and J 6 bases; bases outside gene matches: 7. Germline V CDR1 and CDR2: MNHEY, SVGEGT.

This clone has a single count. The chain joins TRBV2 to TRBJ2-5, with 8 bases identical to TRBD2. CDR1 and CDR2 from the germline V gene are SNHLY and FYNNEI. There are 14 residues in the CDR3. V dropped 7 bases and J dropped 5; count of bases not matched to a gene: 9. This chain's CDR3 is CASTGPGGPETQYF. CDR3 nucleotides: TGTGCCAGCACAGGACCGGGGGGGCCGGAGACCCAGTACTTC.

V is TRBV4-2 and J is TRBJ2-7; D is unclear. This CDR3 has 14 amino acids. CDR1 and CDR2 (germline): LGHNA, YNFKEQ. Trimming stripped 0 bases from V and 2 bases from J, with 8 bases between. CDR3 sequence reads: CASSQDPLAYEQYF. DNA for the CDR3: TGTGCCAGCAGCCAAGATCCCCTCGCCTACGAGCAGTACTTC.

Details on this clone: Other DNA sequences within the sample encode an identical CDR3. This chain joins TRBV27 and TRBJ2-7; D might be TRBD2 (6 bases). The CDR3 is made up of 13 amino acids. Germline assignment: CDR1 MNHEY and CDR2 SMNVEV (reference sequence). The V gene lost 2 bases and the J gene lost 3 bases, with 8 bases spanning the gap. This CDR3 is CASSLGRDYEQYF. The CDR3 DNA reads TGTGCCAGCAGTTTAGGGCGGGACTACGAGCAGTACTTC.

The V gene is TRBV10-1, the J gene TRBJ2-5; tentatively, D is TRBD2 (6 bases). Germline CDR1 WNHNN, CDR2 SYGVQD (reference sequence). The V gene lost 6 bases and the J gene lost 7 bases, with 18 bases spanning the gap. This CDR3 region has 14 residues. The CDR3 bases are TGCGCCAGCAGCAAGGGCGGGAACACGCGGACCCAGTACTTC. As protein: CASSKGGNTRTQYF.